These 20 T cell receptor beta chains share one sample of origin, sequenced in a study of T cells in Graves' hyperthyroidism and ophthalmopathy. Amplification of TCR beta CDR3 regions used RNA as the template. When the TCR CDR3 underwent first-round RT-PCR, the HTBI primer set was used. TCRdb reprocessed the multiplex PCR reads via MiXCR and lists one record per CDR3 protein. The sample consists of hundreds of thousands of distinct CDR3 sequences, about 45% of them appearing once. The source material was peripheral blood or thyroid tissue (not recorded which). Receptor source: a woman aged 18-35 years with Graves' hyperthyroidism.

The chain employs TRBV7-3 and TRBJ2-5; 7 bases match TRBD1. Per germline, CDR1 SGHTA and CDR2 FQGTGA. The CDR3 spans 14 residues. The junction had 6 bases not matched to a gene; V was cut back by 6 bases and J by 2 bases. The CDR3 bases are TGTGCCAGCAGACGGGACAGAACTCAAGAGACCCAGTACTTC. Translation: CASRRDRTQETQYF.

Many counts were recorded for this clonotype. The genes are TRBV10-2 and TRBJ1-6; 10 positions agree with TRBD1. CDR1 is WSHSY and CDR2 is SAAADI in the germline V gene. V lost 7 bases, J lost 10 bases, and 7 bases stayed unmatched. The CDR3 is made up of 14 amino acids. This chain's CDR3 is CASTPRDRGSPLHF. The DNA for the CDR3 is TGCGCCAGCACCCCCCGGGACAGGGGCTCACCCCTCCACTTT.

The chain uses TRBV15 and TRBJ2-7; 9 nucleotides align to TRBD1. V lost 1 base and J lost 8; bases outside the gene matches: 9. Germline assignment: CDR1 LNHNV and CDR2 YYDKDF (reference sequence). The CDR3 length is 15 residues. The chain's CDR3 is CATSRAGQGRRKQYF. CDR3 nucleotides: TGTGCCACCAGCAGAGCCGGACAGGGGAGGAGAAAGCAGTACTTC.

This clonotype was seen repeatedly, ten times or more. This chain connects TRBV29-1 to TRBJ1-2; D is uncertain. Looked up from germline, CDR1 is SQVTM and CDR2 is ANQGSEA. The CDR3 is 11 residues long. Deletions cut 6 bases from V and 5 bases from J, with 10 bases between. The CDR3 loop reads CSVDLGYGYTF. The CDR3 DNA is TGCAGCGTAGACTTGGGTTATGGCTACACCTTC.

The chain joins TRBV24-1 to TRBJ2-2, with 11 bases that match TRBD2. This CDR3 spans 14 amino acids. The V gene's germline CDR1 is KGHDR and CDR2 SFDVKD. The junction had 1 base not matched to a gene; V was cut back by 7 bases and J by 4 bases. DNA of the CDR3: TGTGCCACCAGGACTAGCGGGACCACCGGGGAGCTGTTTTTT. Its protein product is CATRTSGTTGELFF.

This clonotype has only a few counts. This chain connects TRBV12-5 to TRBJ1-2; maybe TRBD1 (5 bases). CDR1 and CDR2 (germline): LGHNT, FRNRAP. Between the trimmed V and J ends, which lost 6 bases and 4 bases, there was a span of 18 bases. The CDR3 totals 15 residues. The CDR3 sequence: CASGPDGTRSYGYTF. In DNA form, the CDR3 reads TGTGCTAGTGGCCCTGACGGGACGCGAAGCTATGGCTACACCTTC.

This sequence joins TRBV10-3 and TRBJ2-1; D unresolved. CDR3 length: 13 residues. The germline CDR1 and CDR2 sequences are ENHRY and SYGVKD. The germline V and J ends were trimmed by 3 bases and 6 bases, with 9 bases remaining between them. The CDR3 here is CAISDEVVNEQFF. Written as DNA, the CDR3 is TGTGCCATCAGTGACGAGGTTGTCAATGAGCAGTTCTTC.

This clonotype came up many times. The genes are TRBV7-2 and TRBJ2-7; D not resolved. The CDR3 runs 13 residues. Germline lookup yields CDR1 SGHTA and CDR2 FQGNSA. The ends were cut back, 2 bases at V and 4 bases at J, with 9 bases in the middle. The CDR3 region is CASSLRAPYEQYF. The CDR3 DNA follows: TGTGCCAGCAGCTTACGGGCGCCGTACGAGCAGTACTTC.

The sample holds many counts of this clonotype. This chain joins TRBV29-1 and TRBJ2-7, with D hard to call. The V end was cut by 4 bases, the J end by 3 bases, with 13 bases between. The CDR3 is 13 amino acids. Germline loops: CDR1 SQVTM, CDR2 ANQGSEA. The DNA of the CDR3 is TGCAGCGTTGGAGGTAGGAACAGCTACGAGCAGTACTTC. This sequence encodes CSVGGRNSYEQYF.

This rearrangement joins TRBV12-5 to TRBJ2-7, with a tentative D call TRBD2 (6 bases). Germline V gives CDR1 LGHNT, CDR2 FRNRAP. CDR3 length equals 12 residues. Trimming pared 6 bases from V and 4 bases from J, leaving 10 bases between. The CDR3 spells CASGQAGYEQYF. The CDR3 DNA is TGTGCTAGTGGCCAAGCGGGTTACGAGCAGTACTTC.

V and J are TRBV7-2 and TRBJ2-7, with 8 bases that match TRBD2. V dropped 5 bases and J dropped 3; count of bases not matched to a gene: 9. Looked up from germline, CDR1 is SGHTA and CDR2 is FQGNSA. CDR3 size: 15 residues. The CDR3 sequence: CASSAGLAFLYEQYF. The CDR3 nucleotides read TGTGCCAGCAGCGCAGGACTAGCTTTTCTCTACGAGCAGTACTTC. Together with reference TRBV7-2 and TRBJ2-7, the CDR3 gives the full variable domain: GAGVSQSPSNKVTEKGKDVELRCDPISGHTALYWYRQSLGQGLEFLIYFQGNSAPDKSGLPSDRFSAERTGGSVSTLTIQRTQQEDSAVYLCASSAGLAFLYEQYFGPGTRLTVT.

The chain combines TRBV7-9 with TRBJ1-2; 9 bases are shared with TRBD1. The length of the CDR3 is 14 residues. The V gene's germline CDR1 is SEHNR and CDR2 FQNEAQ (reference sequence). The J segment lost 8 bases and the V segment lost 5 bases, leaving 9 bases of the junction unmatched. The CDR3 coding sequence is TGTGCCAGCAGCGCGGGACAGGGATCTTTAGGCTACACCTTC. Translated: CASSAGQGSLGYTF.

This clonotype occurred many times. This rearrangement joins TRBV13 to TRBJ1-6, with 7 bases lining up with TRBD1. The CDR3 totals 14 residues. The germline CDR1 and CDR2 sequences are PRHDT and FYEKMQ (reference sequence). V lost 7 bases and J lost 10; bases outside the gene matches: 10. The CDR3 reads CASTHRGVRSPLHF. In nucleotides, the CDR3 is TGTGCCAGCACGCACAGGGGTGTACGGTCACCCCTCCACTTT.

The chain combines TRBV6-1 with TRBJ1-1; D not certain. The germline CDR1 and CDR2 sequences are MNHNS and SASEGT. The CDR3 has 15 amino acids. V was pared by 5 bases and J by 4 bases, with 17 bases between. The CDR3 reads CASSYSIYTSTEAFF. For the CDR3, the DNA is TGTGCCAGCAGTTACTCGATCTATACGAGCACTGAAGCTTTCTTT.

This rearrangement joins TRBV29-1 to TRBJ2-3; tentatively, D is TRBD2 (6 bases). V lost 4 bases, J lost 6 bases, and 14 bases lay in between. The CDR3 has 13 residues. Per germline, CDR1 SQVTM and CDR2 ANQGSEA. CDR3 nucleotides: TGCAGCGTTGTGGAGGGAGTGGAGGATACGCAGTATTTT. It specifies CSVVEGVEDTQYF.

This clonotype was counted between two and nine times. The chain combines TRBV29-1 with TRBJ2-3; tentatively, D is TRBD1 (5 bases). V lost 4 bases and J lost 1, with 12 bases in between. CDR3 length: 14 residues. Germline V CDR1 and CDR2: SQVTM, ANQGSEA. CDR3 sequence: CSVVGATRTDTQYF. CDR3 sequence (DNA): TGCAGCGTTGTTGGGGCTACCCGCACAGATACGCAGTATTTT.

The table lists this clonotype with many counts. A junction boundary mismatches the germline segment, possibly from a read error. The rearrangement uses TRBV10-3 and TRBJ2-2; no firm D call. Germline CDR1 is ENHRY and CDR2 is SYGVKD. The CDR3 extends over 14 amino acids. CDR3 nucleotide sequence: TGTGCCAGCAGTCCGGACGAACACACCGGGGAGCTGTTTTTT. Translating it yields CASSPDEHTGELFF.

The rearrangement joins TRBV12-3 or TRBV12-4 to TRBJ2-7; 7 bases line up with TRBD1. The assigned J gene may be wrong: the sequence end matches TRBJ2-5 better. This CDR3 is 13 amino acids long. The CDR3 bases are TGTGCCAGCAGGGGACAGATTCAAGAGACCCAGTACTTC. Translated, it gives CASRGQIQETQYF.

CDR3 sequence reads: CSVGGGGNNEQFF. DNA for the CDR3: TGCAGCGTTGGGGGCGGGGGGAACAATGAGCAGTTCTTC. The chain is built from TRBV29-1 and TRBJ2-1; 8 nucleotides line up with TRBD2. The CDR3 consists of 13 residues. Germline V gene data show CDR1 as SQVTM and CDR2 as ANQGSEA. Trimming removed 4 bases from V and 5 bases from J; junction bases left unmatched: 4.

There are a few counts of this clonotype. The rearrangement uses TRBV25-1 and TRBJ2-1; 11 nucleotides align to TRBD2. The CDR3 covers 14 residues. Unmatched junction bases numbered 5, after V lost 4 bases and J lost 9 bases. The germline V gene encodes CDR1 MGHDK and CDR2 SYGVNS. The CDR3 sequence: CASSVLAGDSEQFF. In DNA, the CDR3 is TGTGCCAGCAGTGTACTAGCGGGAGATAGTGAGCAGTTCTTC.